Listed below are T cell receptor beta chains from one sample, sequenced in a study of response to subunit inactivated influenza vaccine. TCRdb reprocessed the RT-PCR reads via MiXCR and lists one record per CDR3 protein. The sample yields 650,000 to 850,000 distinct CDR3 sequences, roughly 13% seen once. Sequencing was performed on PBMCs from blood, taken roughly 2 weeks before vaccination. Receptors originate from a middle-aged man who received an inactivated influenza vaccine. Both conserved end residues are part of each CDR3. The D gene is left open where the match is weak. Rows give clone size only sometimes, using once, few, many, or a class for an expanded clone.

v_gene,d_gene,abundance,j_gene,CDR3aa,CDR3nt
TRBV5-1,TRBD1,-,TRBJ2-7,CANSFGTGGGYEQYF,TGCGCCAACAGCTTCGGTACAGGGGGCGGATACGAGCAGTACTTC
TRBV10-3,-,few,TRBJ2-5,CAISESDALKGETQYF,TGTGCCATCAGTGAGTCGGACGCCTTGAAAGGGGAGACCCAGTACTTC
TRBV28,-,-,TRBJ2-5,CASSFDRGQTQYF,TGTGCCAGCAGTTTTGATAGGGGACAGACCCAGTACTTC
TRBV14,-,-,TRBJ1-4,CASSQDYLRKLFF,TGTGCCAGCAGCCAAGATTATCTGAGAAAACTGTTTTTT
TRBV15,TRBD2,few,TRBJ2-1,CAKTGVGEGYEQFF,TGTGCCAAAACGGGGGTCGGGGAGGGTTATGAGCAGTTCTTC
TRBV20-1,TRBD1,-,TRBJ1-2,CSAPGDRVHYGYTF,TGCAGTGCCCCAGGGGACAGGGTCCACTATGGCTACACCTTC
TRBV27,-,few,TRBJ2-7,CASSLHPGTNEQYF,TGTGCCAGCAGTTTACACCCAGGGACAAACGAGCAGTACTTC
TRBV4-3,TRBD1,many,TRBJ2-3,CASSRGGQAVTDTQYF,TGCGCCAGCAGCCGTGGGGGACAGGCGGTCACAGATACGCAGTATTTT
TRBV7-9,-,few,TRBJ2-2,CASSLVQGTGELFF,TGTGCCAGCAGCTTAGTACAGGGCACCGGGGAGCTGTTTTTT
TRBV7-6,TRBD2,few,TRBJ2-1,CASSLVPSGASRYNEQFF,TGTGCCAGCAGCTTAGTACCTAGCGGGGCCTCCCGCTACAATGAGCAGTTCTTC
TRBV5-1,TRBD1,few,TRBJ2-7,CASSPDRVVDEQYF,TGCGCCAGCAGCCCGGACAGGGTAGTCGACGAGCAGTACTTC
TRBV15,-,-,TRBJ1-1,CATSRASQANTEAFF,TGTGCCACCAGCAGAGCCAGCCAGGCGAACACTGAAGCTTTCTTT
TRBV30,TRBD2,-,TRBJ2-7,CAWSTSGVGEQYF,TGTGCCTGGAGTACGAGCGGGGTCGGGGAGCAGTACTTC
TRBV12-3/TRBV12-4,TRBD1,-,TRBJ1-4,CASSETGGGEKLFF,TGTGCCAGCAGTGAGACAGGGGGAGGTGAAAAACTGTTTTTT
TRBV9,-,-,TRBJ2-3,CASSVAGATGRDTQYF,TGTGCCAGCAGCGTAGCGGGGGCGACTGGTCGAGATACGCAGTATTTT
TRBV15,-,few,TRBJ2-3,CATSIENGYTDTQYF,TGTGCCACCAGCATAGAAAATGGTTACACAGATACGCAGTATTTT
TRBV9,-,-,TRBJ1-2,CASSTSPDHYGYTF,TGTGCCAGCAGCACCAGCCCAGACCACTATGGCTACACCTTC
TRBV6-2/TRBV6-3,-,few,TRBJ2-7,CASGQTLNEQYF,TGTGCCAGCGGGCAAACATTGAACGAGCAGTACTTC
TRBV12-3/TRBV12-4,-,-,TRBJ1-1,CASSLWRADTEAFF,TGTGCCAGCAGTTTGTGGAGGGCGGACACTGAAGCTTTCTTT
TRBV20-1,-,-,TRBJ1-3,CSATPRGNTIYF,TGCAGTGCTACTCCACGTGGAAACACCATATATTTT
TRBV20-1,TRBD2,-,TRBJ2-5,CSSLSSGLAGDIQETQYF,TGCAGCTCACTGAGCTCGGGACTAGCGGGGGACATACAAGAGACCCAGTACTTC
TRBV24-1,-,few,TRBJ2-2,CATSDLWFANTGELFF,TGTGCCACCAGTGATTTGTGGTTCGCGAACACCGGGGAGCTGTTTTTT
TRBV4-3,-,-,TRBJ1-1,CASSLNPAGNTEAFF,TGCGCCAGCAGCCTCAATCCCGCAGGGAACACTGAAGCTTTCTTT
TRBV12-3/TRBV12-4,TRBD1,few,TRBJ2-7,CASSLTTGYEQYF,TGTGCCAGCAGTTTAACGACAGGGTACGAGCAGTACTTC
TRBV6-1,-,-,TRBJ2-7,CASSELAWEQYF,TGTGCCAGCAGTGAATTAGCCTGGGAGCAGTACTTC
TRBV20-1,TRBD1,-,TRBJ2-3,CSASRQGVTDTQYF,TGCAGTGCTAGTAGACAGGGGGTTACAGATACGCAGTATTTT
TRBV7-9,TRBD1,few,TRBJ1-2,CASSLWDRGVGGYTF,TGTGCCAGCAGCCTATGGGACAGGGGAGTCGGTGGCTACACCTTC